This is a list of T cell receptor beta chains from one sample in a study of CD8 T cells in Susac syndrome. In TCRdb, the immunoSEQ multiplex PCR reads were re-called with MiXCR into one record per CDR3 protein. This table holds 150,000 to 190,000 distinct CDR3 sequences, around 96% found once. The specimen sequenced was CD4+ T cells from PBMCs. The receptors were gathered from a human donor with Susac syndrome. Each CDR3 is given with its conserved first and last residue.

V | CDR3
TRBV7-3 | CASSPIQGGNEQFF
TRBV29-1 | CSVEGFTGQGFHEQYF
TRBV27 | CASTRGQGGEKLFF
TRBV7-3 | CASSPDREQETQYF
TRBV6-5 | CASSSVQGTSHIQYF
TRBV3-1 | CASSPGQGGSNQPQHF
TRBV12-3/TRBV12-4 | CASSFRDTEAFF
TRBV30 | CAWIRDGYTF
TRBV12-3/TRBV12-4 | CASSLPGDQPQHF
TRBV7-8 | CASSWRAPSYEQYF
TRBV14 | CASSQGQRKVF
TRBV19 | CASAHGEEGNYGYTF
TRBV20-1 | CSARPTGIFYEQYF
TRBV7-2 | CASSSTGIRYGYTF
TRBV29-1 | CSVGAGDEQYF
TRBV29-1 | CSVEDEGTEAFF
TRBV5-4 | CASSSGTSGVQETQYF
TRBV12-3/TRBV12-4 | CASRGGEADTQYF
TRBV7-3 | CASSSSASTDTQYF
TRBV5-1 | CASSSQGDYNEQFF
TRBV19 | CASSPGTSGMGEQFF
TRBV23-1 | CASRGHRYTF
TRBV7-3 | CASSRTSGTDTQYF
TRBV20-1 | CSARVASTYEQYF
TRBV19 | CASSITGSQGSANSPLHF
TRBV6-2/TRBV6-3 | CASSHSGGAHEQFF
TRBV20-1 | CSAREQGYNGYTF
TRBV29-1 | CSVVPGQGSQETQYF
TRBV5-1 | CASSPDGDSNQPQHF
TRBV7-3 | CASSSQQGMGEIGELFF
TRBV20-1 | CSARVGTGWEETQYF
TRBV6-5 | CASSNPGRPLKGDGYTF
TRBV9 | CASSVGATGLETQYF
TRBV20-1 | CSARNLAGGLETQYF
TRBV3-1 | CASSHEGEAFF
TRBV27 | CASSQGRATYEQYF
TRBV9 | CASSGGVTVQETQYF
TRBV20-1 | CSARLLPSYEQYF
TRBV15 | CATSSLAGGTQYF
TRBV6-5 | CASSLGQGIIEAFF